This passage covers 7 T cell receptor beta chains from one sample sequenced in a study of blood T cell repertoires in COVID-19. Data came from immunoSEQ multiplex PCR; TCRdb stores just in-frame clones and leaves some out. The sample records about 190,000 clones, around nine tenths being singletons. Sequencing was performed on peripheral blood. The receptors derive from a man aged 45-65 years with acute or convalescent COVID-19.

For the CDR3, the DNA is TGTGCCAGCAGCTTAGGCCGGGACTATGGCTACACCTTC. Its translation is CASSLGRDYGYTF. V and J are TRBV13 and TRBJ1-2, with D unresolved. Deletions cut 0 bases from V and 3 bases from J, with 5 bases between. From germline, CDR1 is PRHDT and CDR2 FYEKMQ (reference sequence). The CDR3 has 13 residues.

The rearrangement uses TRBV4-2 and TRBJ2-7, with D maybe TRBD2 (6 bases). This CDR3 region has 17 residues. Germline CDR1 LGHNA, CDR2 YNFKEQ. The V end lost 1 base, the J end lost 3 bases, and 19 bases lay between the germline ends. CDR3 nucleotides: TGTGCCAGCAGCCAAGCAGGACCGGGACTGATCTTCTACGAGCAGTACTTC. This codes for CASSQAGPGLIFYEQYF.

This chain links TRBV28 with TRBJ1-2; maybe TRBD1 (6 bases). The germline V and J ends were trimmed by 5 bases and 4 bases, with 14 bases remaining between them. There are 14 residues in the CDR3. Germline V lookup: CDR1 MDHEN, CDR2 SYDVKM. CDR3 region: CASSPHTGSYGYTF. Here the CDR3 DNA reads TGTGCCAGCAGTCCCCATACAGGGTCCTATGGCTACACCTTC.

The CDR3 loop is CASTPDRENSPLHF. The CDR3 bases are TGTGCCAGCACACCTGACAGGGAGAATTCACCCCTCCACTTT. V usage is TRBV27 and J usage is TRBJ1-6, with 7 bases lining up with TRBD1. The CDR3 spans 14 residues. Trimming took 7 bases from V and 7 from J; bases not matched to a gene: 7. From germline, CDR1 is MNHEY and CDR2 SMNVEV (reference sequence).

The CDR3 is CASSTGTYNTGELFF. Written as DNA, the CDR3 is TGTGCCAGCAGCACAGGGACCTACAACACCGGGGAGCTGTTTTTT. This chain connects TRBV6-6 to TRBJ2-2, with D maybe TRBD1 (6 bases). Trimming stripped 6 bases from V and 2 bases from J, with 13 bases between. The CDR3 spans 15 residues. Germline-derived CDR1 and CDR2 are MNHNY and SVGAGI (reference sequence).

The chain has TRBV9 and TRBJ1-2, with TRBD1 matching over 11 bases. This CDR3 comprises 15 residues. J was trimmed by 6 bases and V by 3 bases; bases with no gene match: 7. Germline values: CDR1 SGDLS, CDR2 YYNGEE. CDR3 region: CASSAGPGQGDGYTF. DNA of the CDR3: TGTGCCAGCAGCGCCGGACCGGGACAGGGGGATGGCTACACCTTC.

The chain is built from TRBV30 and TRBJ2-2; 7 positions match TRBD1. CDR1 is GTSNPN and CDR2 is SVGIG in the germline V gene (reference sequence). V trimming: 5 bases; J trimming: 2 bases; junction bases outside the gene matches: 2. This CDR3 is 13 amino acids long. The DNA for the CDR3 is TGTGCCTGGGGGACAGCAAACACCGGGGAGCTGTTTTTT. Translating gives CAWGTANTGELFF.